One and the same sample provided the 7 T cell receptor beta chains below, sequenced in a study of T cell repertoires in cytomegalovirus infection. MiXCR, applied by TCRdb to the reads, yields one record per CDR3 protein. Here the sample spans roughly 230,000 distinct CDR3 sequences, approximately 15% being singletons. Specimen: CD8+ T cells from PBMCs. The source is a human donor in good health (CMV status not recorded). Some clones in this sample may be carry-over from other donors' samples.

This clonotype was seen at least ten times. The V call is TRBV12-3 or TRBV12-4, the J call TRBJ2-5, with D perhaps matching TRBD1 (5 bases). V lost 6 bases and J lost 0, with 20 bases in between. CDR3 length: 17 residues. In DNA form, the CDR3 reads TGTGCCAGCAGCCCCAGTGGGGCCTCCCTAAACCAAGAGACCCAGTACTTC. As protein: CASSPSGASLNQETQYF.

This clonotype has at least ten counts. The chain combines TRBV7-8 with TRBJ1-2, with D perhaps matching TRBD1 (5 bases). Trimming cost V 1 base and J 3 bases, with 15 bases left between them. Germline loops: CDR1 SGHVS, CDR2 FQNEAQ. The CDR3 spans 16 residues. The CDR3 DNA sequence: TGTGCCAGCAGCTTAGATCCCGGGGCGGGGGACTATGGCTACACCTTC. Translating gives CASSLDPGAGDYGYTF.

This clonotype was counted at least ten times. CDR3 nucleotides: TGTGCCAGCAGCTTAGGTGGTTGGGTCCCCTACAATGAGCAGTTCTTC. Amino acids: CASSLGGWVPYNEQFF. V is TRBV7-2 and J is TRBJ2-1; D unclear. The germline gives CDR1 SGHTA, CDR2 FQGNSA. The CDR3 has 16 amino acids. Between the trimmed V and J ends, which lost 1 base and 2 bases, there was a span of 12 bases.

The chain recombines TRBV19 with TRBJ2-7, with D unresolved. Germline V gives CDR1 LNHDA, CDR2 SQIVND (reference sequence). The CDR3 contains 15 residues. The germline V and J ends were trimmed by 4 bases and 0 bases, with 13 bases remaining between them. CDR3 protein: CASSTSGASSYEQYF. In DNA form, the CDR3 reads TGTGCCAGTAGTACTTCAGGTGCCTCCTCCTACGAGCAGTACTTC.

The chain uses TRBV7-3 and TRBJ2-1; possibly TRBD1 for D (6 bases). CDR3 length equals 15 residues. Germline loops: CDR1 SGHTA, CDR2 FQGTGA. With 1 base removed from V and 4 bases from J, the gap between germline ends came to 11 bases. The CDR3 DNA follows: TGTGCCAGCAGCTTAATCAACCAGGGGTACAATGAGCAGTTCTTC. This translates into CASSLINQGYNEQFF.

This clonotype was picked up a small number of times. The V call is TRBV2, the J call TRBJ2-7; 7 bases agree with TRBD1. The CDR3 sequence is 14 residues long. V lost 3 bases, J lost 2 bases, and 4 bases stayed unmatched. Germline-derived CDR1 and CDR2 are SNHLY and FYNNEI. The CDR3 region has the DNA TGTGCCAGCAGTGATGGGACAGAAACCTACGAGCAGTACTTC. Amino acids: CASSDGTETYEQYF.

This clonotype was observed at least ten times. The rearrangement uses TRBV25-1 and TRBJ1-3; D is unclear. Trimming stripped 3 bases from V and 8 bases from J, with 5 bases between. The CDR3 totals 11 residues. Germline lookup yields CDR1 MGHDK and CDR2 SYGVNS. CDR3 in DNA: TGTGCCAGCAGTGATCGTGACACCATATATTTT. Protein product: CASSDRDTIYF.